The rows below give T cell receptor beta chains drawn from one sample of a study of CD8+ T cells in alopecia areata. Profiled with immunoSEQ multiplex PCR; TCRdb holds only in-frame clones, not every one. The sample carries 270,000 or so clones, roughly 60% recorded once. Sequenced material: CD4+ T cells sorted from blood, taken at week 24, from a patient treated with tofacitinib. These receptors were obtained from a human donor with alopecia areata. Both conserved end residues are part of each CDR3. D genes are given only for firm matches. Some rows mark clone size as missing; the rest say once, few, many or name a class of expanded clone.

d_gene	abundance	v_gene	j_gene	len	CDR3aa	CDR3nt
-	-	TRBV7-9	TRBJ2-5	15	CASSLLGGREETQYF	TGTGCCAGCAGCTTACTGGGGGGGCGCGAGGAGACCCAGTACTTC
TRBD2	-	TRBV2	TRBJ2-3	19	CASSNRLAGGRTATDTQYF	TGTGCCAGCAGTAACCGACTAGCGGGGGGGCGTACGGCCACAGATACGCAGTATTTT
-	-	TRBV30	TRBJ1-1	14	CALEKTGENTEAFF	TGTGCTCTGGAGAAGACCGGGGAGAACACTGAAGCTTTCTTT
TRBD1	-	TRBV5-6	TRBJ1-1	14	CASSGQGMNTEAFF	TGTGCCAGCAGCGGACAGGGGATGAACACTGAAGCTTTCTTT
TRBD1	-	TRBV7-9	TRBJ1-5	14	CASSRTGGNQPQHF	TGTGCCAGCAGCCGAACAGGGGGCAATCAGCCCCAGCATTTT
-	-	TRBV7-9	TRBJ2-1	15	CASSLEGGSYNEQFF	TGTGCCAGCAGCTTAGAGGGGGGCAGCTACAATGAGCAGTTCTTC
-	-	TRBV4-1	TRBJ1-6	16	CASSQEGQGFNSPLHF	TGCGCCAGCAGCCAAGAAGGTCAGGGTTTTAATTCACCCCTCCACTTT
-	-	TRBV7-2	TRBJ2-3	14	CASSLTIAEDTQYF	TGTGCCAGCAGCCTTACTATAGCAGAAGATACGCAGTATTTT
TRBD2	few	TRBV29-1	TRBJ2-3	15	CSVPGGGLGGDTQYF	TGCAGCGTTCCCGGCGGGGGGCTGGGCGGAGATACGCAGTATTTT
TRBD1	-	TRBV29-1	TRBJ2-7	13	CSVARQGLFEQYF	TGCAGCGTCGCACGACAGGGCCTGTTCGAGCAGTACTTC
-	-	TRBV7-2	TRBJ2-7	12	CASSLVTYEQYF	TGTGCCAGCAGCTTAGTGACCTACGAGCAGTACTTC
-	once	TRBV5-1	TRBJ2-1	15	CASSLGRDSYNEQFF	TGCGCCAGCAGCTTAGGCAGGGACTCCTACAATGAGCAGTTCTTC
TRBD1	few	TRBV29-1	TRBJ2-3	18	CSVETPRGGSETTDTQYF	TGCAGCGTTGAAACTCCCCGAGGGGGCTCTGAGACCACAGATACGCAGTATTTT
TRBD2	once	TRBV12-5	TRBJ2-1	15	CASGLVLAGGNEQFF	TGTGCTAGTGGTTTGGTATTAGCGGGGGGAAATGAGCAGTTCTTC
-	few	TRBV29-1	TRBJ1-5	15	CSVPGALKSNQPQHF	TGCAGCGTCCCCGGGGCCTTAAAGAGCAATCAGCCCCAGCATTTT
-	-	TRBV10-3	TRBJ2-3	11	CAISERDTQYF	TGTGCCATCAGTGAGAGGGATACGCAGTATTTT
-	few	TRBV4-2	TRBJ2-7	11	CASSKGYEQYF	TGTGCCAGCAGCAAAGGGTACGAGCAGTACTTC
-	once	TRBV5-6	TRBJ2-5	16	CASSSLSQGSRETQYF	TGTGCCAGCAGCTCCCTCTCACAGGGTTCGAGAGAGACCCAGTACTTC
TRBD1	few	TRBV9	TRBJ1-2	14	CASSPGTGGYGYTF	TGTGCCAGCAGCCCTGGGACAGGGGGCTATGGCTACACCTTC
TRBD1	few	TRBV5-4	TRBJ2-3	14	CASSPTGITDTQYF	TGTGCCAGCAGCCCGACAGGGATTACAGATACGCAGTATTTT
TRBD2	-	TRBV9	TRBJ2-3	16	CASSVGTSGGADTQYF	TGTGCCAGCAGCGTGGGGACTAGCGGGGGAGCAGATACGCAGTATTTT
TRBD1	-	TRBV7-7	TRBJ2-1	15	CASSLGGTGSDEQFF	TGTGCTAGCAGCTTAGGTGGGACAGGGTCCGATGAGCAGTTCTTC
-	-	TRBV28	TRBJ2-7	12	CASSLGTYEQYF	TGTGCCAGCAGTTTAGGGACCTACGAGCAGTACTTC
TRBD2	-	TRBV13	TRBJ2-2	16	CASSNLAGGDTGELFF	TGTGCCAGCAGCAACCTAGCGGGGGGCGACACCGGGGAGCTGTTTTTT